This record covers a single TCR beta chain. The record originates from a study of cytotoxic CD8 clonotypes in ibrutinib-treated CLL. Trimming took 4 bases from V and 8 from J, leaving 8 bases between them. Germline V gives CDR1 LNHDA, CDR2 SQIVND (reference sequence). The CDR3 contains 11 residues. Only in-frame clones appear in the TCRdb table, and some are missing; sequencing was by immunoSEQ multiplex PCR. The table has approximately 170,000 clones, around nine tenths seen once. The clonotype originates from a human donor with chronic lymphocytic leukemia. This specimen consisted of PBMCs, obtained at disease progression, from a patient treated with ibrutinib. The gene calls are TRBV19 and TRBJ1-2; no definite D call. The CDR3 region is CASSRAAGYTF. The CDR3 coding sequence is TGTGCCAGTAGTAGAGCCGCGGGCTACACCTTC.